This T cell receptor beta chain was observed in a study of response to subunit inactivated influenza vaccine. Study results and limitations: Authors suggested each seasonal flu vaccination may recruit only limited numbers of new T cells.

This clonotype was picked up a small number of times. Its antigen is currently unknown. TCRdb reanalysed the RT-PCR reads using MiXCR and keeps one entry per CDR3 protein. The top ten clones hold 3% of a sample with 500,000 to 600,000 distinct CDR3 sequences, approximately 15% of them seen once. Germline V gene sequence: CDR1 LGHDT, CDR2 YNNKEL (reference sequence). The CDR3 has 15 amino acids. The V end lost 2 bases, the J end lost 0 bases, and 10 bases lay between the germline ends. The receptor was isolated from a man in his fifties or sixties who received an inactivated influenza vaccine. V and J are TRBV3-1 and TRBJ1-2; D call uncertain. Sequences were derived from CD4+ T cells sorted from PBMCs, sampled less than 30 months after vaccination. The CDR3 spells CASSQRNRPNYGYTF. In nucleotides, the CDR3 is TGTGCCAGCAGCCAAAGGAACAGACCTAACTATGGCTACACCTTC.